The subject of this entry is one T cell receptor (beta chain). Germline V gene lookup returns CDR1 SGHDT and CDR2 YYEEEE. CDR3 length equals 14 residues. V gave up 8 bases and J gave up 7 bases, with 19 bases separating them. The source of the sample is a study of shared clonotypes between healthy human individuals. Clones were read by immunoSEQ multiplex PCR, and TCRdb kept only the in-frame ones, dropping some. The data contain 2.5 million or so clones, approximately 92% of them singletons. The chain employs TRBV5-6 and TRBJ1-5; D perhaps matches TRBD1 (6 bases). The clonotype was recovered from a man aged 18 to 29 in good health. The specimen was naive CD4+ T cells sorted from blood. Subset meaning: CD45RA+ positively selected. CDR3 nucleotide sequence: TGTGCCAGGGGACGTAGCAGGGGAGACCAGCCCCAGCATTTT. As protein: CARGRSRGDQPQHF.